This T cell receptor (beta chain) was sequenced in a study of spatial heterogeneity in lung cancer. Overall study context: Detected beta-chain sequences consistently exceeded alpha-chain sequences.

Trimming left V 8 bases short and J 3 bases short, with 20 bases between. This CDR3 is built from 16 residues. Germline-derived CDR1 and CDR2 are ENHRY and SYGVKD. Time point denoted: sample taken at primary tumor resection. Tumor, nontumor lung or frozen PBMC supplied whole RNA, sequenced without sorting. TCR cDNA molecules each carried a unique molecular identifier. Via MiXCR, TCRdb re-called the 5' RACE reads, giving one row per CDR3 protein. Among about 100,000 distinct CDR3 sequences, about 4.6% were seen once, and the ten largest hold approximately 22%. Study-level findings and limits: Counts of expanded intratumoral alpha and beta TCRs tracked tumor mutation counts. Ubiquitous expanded TCR counts tracked ubiquitous nonsynonymous mutations; regional expanded TCR counts tracked regional nonsynonymous mutations.

In its sample, this clonotype was seen many times. Antigen specificity is unknown. This chain connects TRBV10-3 to TRBJ2-1; D is possibly TRBD2 (6 bases). The clonotype comes from a male donor with early-stage non-small cell lung cancer. Sequencing used lung tumor tissue, obtained at surgery. The CDR3 loop reads CAIGSGWSSDYNEQFF. DNA of the CDR3: TGTGCCATCGGCTCCGGATGGTCTAGCGACTACAATGAGCAGTTCTTC.